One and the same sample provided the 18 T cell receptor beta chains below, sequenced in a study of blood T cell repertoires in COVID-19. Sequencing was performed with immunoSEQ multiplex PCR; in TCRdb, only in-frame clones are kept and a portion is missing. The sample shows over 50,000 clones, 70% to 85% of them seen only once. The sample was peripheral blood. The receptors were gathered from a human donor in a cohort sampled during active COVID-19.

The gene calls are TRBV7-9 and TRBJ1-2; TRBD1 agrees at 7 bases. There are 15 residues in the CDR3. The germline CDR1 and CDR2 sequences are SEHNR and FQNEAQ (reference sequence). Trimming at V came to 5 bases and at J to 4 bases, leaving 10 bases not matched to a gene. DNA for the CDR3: TGTGCCAGCAGCCCGACAGGGTACCCTTTCTATGGCTACACCTTC. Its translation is CASSPTGYPFYGYTF.

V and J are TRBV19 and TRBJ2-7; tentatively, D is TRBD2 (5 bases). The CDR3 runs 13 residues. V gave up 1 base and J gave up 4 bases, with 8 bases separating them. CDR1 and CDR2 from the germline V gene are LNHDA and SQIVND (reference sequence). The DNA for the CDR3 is TGTGCCAGTAGTATAGGGGCGGGTTACGAGCAGTACTTC. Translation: CASSIGAGYEQYF.

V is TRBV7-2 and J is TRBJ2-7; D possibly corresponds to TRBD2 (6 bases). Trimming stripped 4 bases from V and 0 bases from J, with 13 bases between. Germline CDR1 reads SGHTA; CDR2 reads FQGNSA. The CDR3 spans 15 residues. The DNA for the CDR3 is TGTGCCAGCAGCTGGGCACCTAGCGACTCCTACGAGCAGTACTTC. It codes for CASSWAPSDSYEQYF.

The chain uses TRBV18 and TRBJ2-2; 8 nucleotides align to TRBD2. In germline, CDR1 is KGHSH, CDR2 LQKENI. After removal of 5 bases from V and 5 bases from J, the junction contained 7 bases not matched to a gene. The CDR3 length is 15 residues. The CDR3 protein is CASSFAREVTGELFF. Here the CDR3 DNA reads TGTGCCAGCTCATTCGCGCGGGAGGTTACCGGGGAGCTGTTTTTT. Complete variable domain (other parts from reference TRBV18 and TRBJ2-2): NAGVMQNPRHLVRRRGQEARLRCSPMKGHSHVYWYRQLPEEGLKFMVYLQKENIIDESGMPKERFSAEFPKEGPSILRIQQVVRGDSAAYFCASSFAREVTGELFFGEGSRLTVL.

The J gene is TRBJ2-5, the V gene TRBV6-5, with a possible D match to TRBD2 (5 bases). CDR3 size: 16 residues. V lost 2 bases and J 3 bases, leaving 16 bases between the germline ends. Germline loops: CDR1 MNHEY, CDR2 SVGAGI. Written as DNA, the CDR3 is TGTGCCAGCAGTTACCGACTGAGCGGTCCAGAAGAGACCCAGTACTTC. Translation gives CASSYRLSGPEETQYF.

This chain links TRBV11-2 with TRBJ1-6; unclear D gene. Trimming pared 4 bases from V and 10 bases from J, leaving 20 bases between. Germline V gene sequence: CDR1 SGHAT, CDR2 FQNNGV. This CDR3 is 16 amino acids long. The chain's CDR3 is CASSSNGEKIGSPLHF. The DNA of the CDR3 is TGTGCCAGCAGCTCTAACGGGGAGAAAATTGGGTCACCCCTCCACTTT.

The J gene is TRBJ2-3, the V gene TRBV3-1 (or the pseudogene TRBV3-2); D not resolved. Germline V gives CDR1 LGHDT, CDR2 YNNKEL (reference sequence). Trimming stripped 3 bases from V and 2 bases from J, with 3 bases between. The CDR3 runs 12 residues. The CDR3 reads CASSHSTDTQYF. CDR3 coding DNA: TGTGCCAGCAGCCACTCCACAGATACGCAGTATTTT.

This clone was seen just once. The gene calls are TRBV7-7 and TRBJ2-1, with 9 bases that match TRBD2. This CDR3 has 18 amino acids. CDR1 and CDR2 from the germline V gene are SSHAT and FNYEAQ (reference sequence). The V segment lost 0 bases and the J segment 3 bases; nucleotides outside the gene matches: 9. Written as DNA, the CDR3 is TGTGCCAGCAGCTTAGCTTTTAGCGGGAGTTTCAGCTACAATGAGCAGTTCTTC. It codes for CASSLAFSGSFSYNEQFF.

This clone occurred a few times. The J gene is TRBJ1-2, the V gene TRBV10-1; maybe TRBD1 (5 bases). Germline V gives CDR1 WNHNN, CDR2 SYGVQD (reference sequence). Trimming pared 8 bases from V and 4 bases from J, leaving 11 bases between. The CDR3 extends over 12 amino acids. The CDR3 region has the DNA TGCGCCAGCCGCCAGGGACTCTATGGCTACACCTTC. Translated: CASRQGLYGYTF.

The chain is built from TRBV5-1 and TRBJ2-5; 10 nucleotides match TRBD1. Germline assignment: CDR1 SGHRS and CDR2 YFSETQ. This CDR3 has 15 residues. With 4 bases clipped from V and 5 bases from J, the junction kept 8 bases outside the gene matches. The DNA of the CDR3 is TGCGCCAGCAGCATCCACGGACAGGGGGGGGAGACCCAGTACTTC. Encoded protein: CASSIHGQGGETQYF. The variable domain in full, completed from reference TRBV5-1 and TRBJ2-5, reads KAGVTQTPRYLIKTRGQQVTLSCSPISGHRSVSWYQQTPGQGLQFLFEYFSETQRNKGNFPGRFSGRQFSNSRSEMNVSTLELGDSALYLCASSIHGQGGETQYFGPGTRLLVL.

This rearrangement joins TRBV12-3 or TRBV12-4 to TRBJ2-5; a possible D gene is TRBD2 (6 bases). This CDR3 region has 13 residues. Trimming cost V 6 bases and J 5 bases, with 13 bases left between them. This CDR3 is CASSSGAGETQYF. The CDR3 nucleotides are TGTGCCAGCAGCTCCGGGGCGGGGGAGACCCAGTACTTC.

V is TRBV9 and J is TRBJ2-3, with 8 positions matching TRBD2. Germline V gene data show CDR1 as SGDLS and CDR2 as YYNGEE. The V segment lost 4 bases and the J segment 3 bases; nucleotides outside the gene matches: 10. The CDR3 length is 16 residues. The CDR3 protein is CASSPLGSGGTDTQYF. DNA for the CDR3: TGTGCCAGCAGCCCCTTAGGGAGCGGGGGAACAGATACGCAGTATTTT.

CDR3 sequence reads: CAWNSGTGYNSPLHF. CDR3 DNA sequence: TGTGCCTGGAATTCCGGGACAGGGTATAATTCACCCCTCCACTTT. V is TRBV30 and J is TRBJ1-6; 9 nucleotides align to TRBD1. Germline V gene sequence: CDR1 GTSNPN, CDR2 SVGIG (reference sequence). The CDR3 totals 15 residues. V shed 4 bases, J shed 4 bases, and the junction held 5 bases outside the gene matches. Together with reference TRBV30 and TRBJ1-6, the CDR3 gives the full variable domain: SQTIHQWPATLVQPVGSPLSLECTVEGTSNPNLYWYRQAAGRGLQLLFYSVGIGQISSEVPQNLSASRPQDRQFILSSKKLLLSDSGFYLCAWNSGTGYNSPLHFGNGTRLTVT.

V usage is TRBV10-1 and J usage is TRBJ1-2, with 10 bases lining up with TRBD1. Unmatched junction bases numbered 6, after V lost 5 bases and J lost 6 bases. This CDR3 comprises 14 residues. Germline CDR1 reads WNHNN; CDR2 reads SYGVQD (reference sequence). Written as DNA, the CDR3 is TGCGCCAGCAGTCCCGACAGGGGGCTTCATGGCTACACCTTC. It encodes CASSPDRGLHGYTF.

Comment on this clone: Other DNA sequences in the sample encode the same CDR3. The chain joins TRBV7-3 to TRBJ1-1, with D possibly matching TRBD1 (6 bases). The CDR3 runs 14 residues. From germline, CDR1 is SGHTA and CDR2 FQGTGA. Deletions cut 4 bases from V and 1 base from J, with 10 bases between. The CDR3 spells CASSSSTGNTEAFF. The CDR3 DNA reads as TGTGCCAGCAGCTCTTCGACAGGGAACACTGAAGCTTTCTTT.

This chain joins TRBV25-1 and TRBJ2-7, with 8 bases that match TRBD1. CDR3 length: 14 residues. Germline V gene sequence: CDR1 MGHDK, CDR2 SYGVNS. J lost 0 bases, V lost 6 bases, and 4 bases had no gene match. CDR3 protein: CASRDRVSSYEQYF. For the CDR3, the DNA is TGTGCCAGCAGGGACAGGGTGAGCTCCTACGAGCAGTACTTC.

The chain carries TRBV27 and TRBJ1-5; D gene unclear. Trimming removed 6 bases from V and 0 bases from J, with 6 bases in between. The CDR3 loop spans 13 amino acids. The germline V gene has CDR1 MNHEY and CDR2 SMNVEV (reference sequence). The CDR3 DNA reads TGTGCCAGCAGACTTTATAGCAATCAGCCCCAGCATTTT. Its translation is CASRLYSNQPQHF.

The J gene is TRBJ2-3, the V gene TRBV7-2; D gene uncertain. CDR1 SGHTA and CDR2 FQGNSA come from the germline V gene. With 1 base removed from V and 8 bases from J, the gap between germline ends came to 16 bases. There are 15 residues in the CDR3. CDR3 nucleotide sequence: TGTGCCAGCAGCTTAGAGGCGGCGTTTAGGAGTACGCAGTATTTT. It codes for CASSLEAAFRSTQYF.